This TCR beta chain came from a study of blood T cells in healthy people across ages. The study, taken as a whole, reports: The study found TCR beta diversity correlated strongly with naive T cell percentage.

Then a second PCR, running roughly 7 to 11 cycles, was carried out with a sample-barcoded 5' primer and a J-beta primer mix. TCRdb re-called the 5' RACE reads through MiXCR, storing one row per CDR3 protein. The table records around 790,000 distinct CDR3 sequences, around two fifths of them present only once. This clonotype was detected only a few times. Its antigen is unknown. Approximately 10 milliliters was the volume of peripheral blood drawn from each donor. Source material: blood. This sequence was found in a man aged 55 to 70 in good health.

CDR3 protein: CASSYATTGQGDNEQFF. DNA of the CDR3: TGTGCCAGCAGCTATGCCACCACGGGACAGGGGGACAATGAGCAGTTCTTC. The rearrangement uses TRBV11-2 and TRBJ2-1, with 11 bases fitting TRBD1. CDR1 and CDR2 from the germline V gene are SGHAT and FQNNGV. The V and J ends lost 4 bases and 5 bases, in that order; junction bases with no gene match: 10. The CDR3 spans 17 residues.